This TCR beta chain was recorded in a study of shared clonotypes between healthy human individuals. This clone was counted a few times. Naive CD8 populations comprised CD45RO-negative cells positively selected for CCR7, excluding terminally differentiated effector memory CD45RA+ cells. The study drew all its donors from Caucasian adults living in Nashville, Tennessee. Method: immunoSEQ multiplex PCR; TCRdb's copy keeps in-frame clones and lacks some. In the table there are approximately 600,000 clones, about 95% of which are singletons. The sequence was collected from a woman in her thirties in good health. The sequencing sample was made of naive CD8+ T cells sorted from blood.

CDR3 region: CASSIGTGLYEQYF. In DNA form, the CDR3 reads TGTGCCAGTAGTATTGGGACAGGCCTCTACGAGCAGTACTTC. The V gene is TRBV19, the J gene TRBJ2-7; TRBD1 matches at 8 bases. The germline gives CDR1 LNHDA, CDR2 SQIVND (reference sequence). The CDR3 is 14 residues long. The V and J ends lost 3 bases and 3 bases, in that order; junction bases with no gene match: 4.